This TCR beta chain came from a study of vaccination and CD4 T cells after COVID-19. Noted treatment: roughly 10-day PBMC culture with coronavirus spike peptide pools or control peptides (ViraFEST assay). CD4+ T-cell collection from the unexposed donor predated the COVID-19 pandemic (2011-2018). The Oncomine TCR Beta short-read assay was applied to DNA of cultured CD4+ T cells. In TCRdb, the PCR reads were re-called with MiXCR into one record per CDR3 protein. This sample has thousands of distinct CDR3 sequences, with approximately 50% found just once. This clonotype has only one observation. Its target is unknown. The V end was cut by 0 bases, the J end by 2 bases, with 12 bases between. CDR3 length: 16 residues. CDR1 LGHNA and CDR2 YNFKEQ come from the germline V gene.

The source is a human donor in good health. The sequenced sample was CD4+ T cells from blood, cultured in vitro. This chain uses TRBV4-2 with TRBJ2-3; no firm D call. This chain's CDR3 is CASSQDLWSATDTQYF. Written as DNA, the CDR3 is TGTGCCAGCAGCCAAGATCTATGGTCAGCCACAGATACGCAGTATTTT.